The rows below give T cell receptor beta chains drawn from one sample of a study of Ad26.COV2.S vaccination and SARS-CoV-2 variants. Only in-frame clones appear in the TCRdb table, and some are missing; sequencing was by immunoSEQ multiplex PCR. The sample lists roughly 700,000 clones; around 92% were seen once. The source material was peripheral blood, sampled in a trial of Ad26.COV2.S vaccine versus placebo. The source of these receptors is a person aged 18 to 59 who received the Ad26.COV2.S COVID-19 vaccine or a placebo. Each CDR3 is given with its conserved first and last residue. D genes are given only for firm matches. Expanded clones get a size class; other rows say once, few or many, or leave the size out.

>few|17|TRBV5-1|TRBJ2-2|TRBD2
CASSFSLAGGRTGELFF
TGCGCCAGCAGCTTCTCCCTAGCGGGAGGCAGGACCGGGGAGCTGTTTTTT
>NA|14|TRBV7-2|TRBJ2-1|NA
CASSLFQGRNEQFF
TGTGCCAGCAGCTTATTCCAGGGGAGGAATGAGCAGTTCTTC
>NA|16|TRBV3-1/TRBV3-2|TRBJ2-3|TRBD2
CASSQGIAGSTDTQYF
TGTGCCAGCAGCCAAGGCATAGCGGGGTCAACAGATACGCAGTATTTT
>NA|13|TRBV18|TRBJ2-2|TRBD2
CASSGLAAGELFF
TGTGCCAGCTCAGGACTAGCGGCCGGGGAGCTGTTTTTT
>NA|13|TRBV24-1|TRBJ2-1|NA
CATSERVYNEQFF
TGTGCCACCAGTGAAAGGGTTTACAATGAGCAGTTCTTC
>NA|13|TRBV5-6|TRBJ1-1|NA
CASSLARGAEAFF
TGTGCCAGCAGCTTGGCCCGAGGGGCTGAAGCTTTCTTT
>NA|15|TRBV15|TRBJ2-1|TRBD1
CATSREGTGRGAQFF
TGTGCCACCAGCAGAGAAGGGACAGGCCGGGGTGCGCAGTTCTTC
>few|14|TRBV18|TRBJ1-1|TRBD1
CASSPGQGSTEAFF
TGTGCCAGCTCACCCGGACAGGGGAGCACTGAAGCTTTCTTT
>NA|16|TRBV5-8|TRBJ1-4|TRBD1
CASSPGARTGGEKLFF
TGTGCCAGCAGCCCTGGAGCCCGGACAGGGGGTGAAAAACTGTTTTTT
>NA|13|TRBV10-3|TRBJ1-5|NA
CAISLGAVGPQHF
TGTGCCATCAGTCTGGGGGCCGTTGGGCCCCAGCATTTT
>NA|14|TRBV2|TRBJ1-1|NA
CASRGSREDTEAFF
TGTGCCAGCCGGGGGAGTAGGGAAGACACTGAAGCTTTCTTT
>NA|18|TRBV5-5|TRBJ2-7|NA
CASSLDRDNRVGSYEQYF
TGTGCCAGCAGCTTGGACAGGGACAACCGGGTTGGCTCCTACGAGCAGTACTTC
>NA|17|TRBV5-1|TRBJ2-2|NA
CASSLEGQLRVTGELFF
TGCGCCAGCAGCTTGGAAGGACAGCTGCGAGTCACCGGGGAGCTGTTTTTT
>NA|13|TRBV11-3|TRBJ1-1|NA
CASSFQENTEAFF
TGTGCCAGCAGCTTTCAGGAGAACACTGAAGCTTTCTTT
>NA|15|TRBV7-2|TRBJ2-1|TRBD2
CASSSMAVAGGFQFF
TGTGCCAGCAGCTCAATGGCGGTGGCGGGGGGGTTCCAGTTCTTC
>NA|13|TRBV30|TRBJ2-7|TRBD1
CAWRRGQSYEQYF
TGTGCCTGGAGGAGGGGACAGTCCTACGAGCAGTACTTC
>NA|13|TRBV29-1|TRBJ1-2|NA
CSGAGIQGGGYTF
TGCAGCGGGGCCGGGATTCAAGGCGGGGGCTACACCTTC
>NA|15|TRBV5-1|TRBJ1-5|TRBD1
CASSLGGQSNQPQHF
TGCGCCAGCAGCTTGGGGGGACAGAGCAATCAGCCCCAGCATTTT